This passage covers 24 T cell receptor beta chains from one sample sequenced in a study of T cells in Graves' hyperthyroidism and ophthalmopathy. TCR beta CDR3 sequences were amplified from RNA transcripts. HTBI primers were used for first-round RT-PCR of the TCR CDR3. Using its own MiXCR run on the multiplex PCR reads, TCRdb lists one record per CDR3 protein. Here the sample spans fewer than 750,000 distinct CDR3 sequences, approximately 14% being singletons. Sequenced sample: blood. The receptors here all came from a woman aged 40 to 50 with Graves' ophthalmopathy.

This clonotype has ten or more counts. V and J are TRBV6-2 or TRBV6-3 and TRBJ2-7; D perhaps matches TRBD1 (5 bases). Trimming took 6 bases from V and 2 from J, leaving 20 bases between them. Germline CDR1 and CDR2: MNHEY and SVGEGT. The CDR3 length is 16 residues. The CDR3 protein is CASSQTVTARTYEQYF. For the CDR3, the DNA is TGTGCCAGCAGCCAGACAGTTACAGCGCGAACCTACGAGCAGTACTTC.

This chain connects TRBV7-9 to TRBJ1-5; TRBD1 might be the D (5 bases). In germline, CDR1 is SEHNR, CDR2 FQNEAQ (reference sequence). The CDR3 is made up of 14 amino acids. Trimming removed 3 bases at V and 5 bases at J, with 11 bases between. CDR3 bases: TGTGCCAGCAGCTTCCAGGGATTCGATCAGCCCCAGCATTTT. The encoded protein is CASSFQGFDQPQHF.

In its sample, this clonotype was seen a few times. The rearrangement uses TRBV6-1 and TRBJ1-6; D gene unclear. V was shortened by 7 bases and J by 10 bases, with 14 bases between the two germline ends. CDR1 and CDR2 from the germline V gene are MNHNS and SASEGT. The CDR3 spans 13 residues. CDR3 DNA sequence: TGTGCCAGCAAACCAGTAGGAGGATCACCCCTCCACTTT. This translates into CASKPVGGSPLHF.

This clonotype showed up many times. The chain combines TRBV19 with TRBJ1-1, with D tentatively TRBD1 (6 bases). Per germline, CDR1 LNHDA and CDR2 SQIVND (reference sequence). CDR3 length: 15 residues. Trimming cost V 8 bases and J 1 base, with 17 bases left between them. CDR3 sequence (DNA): TGTGCCAGTCGCCCGAGAGGGGGAGGGAACACTGAAGCTTTCTTT. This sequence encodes CASRPRGGGNTEAFF.

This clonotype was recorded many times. CDR3 nucleotides: TGTGCCAGCGCGGACTCTGGGGCCAACGTCCTGACTTTC. Translating it yields CASADSGANVLTF. The V gene is TRBV6-2 or TRBV6-3, the J gene TRBJ2-6; D gene ambiguous. CDR3 length: 13 residues. Germline V CDR1 and CDR2: MNHEY, SVGEGT. Trimming removed 8 bases at V and 0 bases at J, with 5 bases between.

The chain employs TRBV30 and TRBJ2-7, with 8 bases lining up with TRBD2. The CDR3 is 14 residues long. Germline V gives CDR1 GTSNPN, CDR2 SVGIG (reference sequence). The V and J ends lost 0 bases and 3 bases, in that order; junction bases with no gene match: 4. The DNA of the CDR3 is TGTGCCTGGAGTGTAGGAGCGGGAGTCTACGAGCAGTACTTC. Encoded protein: CAWSVGAGVYEQYF. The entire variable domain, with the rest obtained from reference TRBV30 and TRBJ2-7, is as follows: SQTIHQWPATLVQPVGSPLSLECTVEGTSNPNLYWYRQAAGRGLQLLFYSVGIGQISSEVPQNLSASRPQDRQFILSSKKLLLSDSGFYLCAWSVGAGVYEQYFGPGTRLTVT.

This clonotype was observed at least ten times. The CDR3 loop reads CAWATGLGQPQHF. In DNA, the CDR3 is TGTGCCTGGGCGACAGGGTTGGGGCAGCCCCAGCATTTT. The gene calls are TRBV30 and TRBJ1-5; 7 bases line up with TRBD1. Germline CDR1 GTSNPN, CDR2 SVGIG (reference sequence). With V trimmed by 5 bases and J by 7 bases, 8 bases remained unmatched. There are 13 residues in the CDR3.

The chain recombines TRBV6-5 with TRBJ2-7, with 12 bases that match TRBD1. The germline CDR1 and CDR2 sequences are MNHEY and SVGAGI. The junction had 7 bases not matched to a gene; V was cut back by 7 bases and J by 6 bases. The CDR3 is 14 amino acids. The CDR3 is CASKFGTGGIEQYF. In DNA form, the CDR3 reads TGTGCCAGCAAGTTCGGGACAGGGGGCATCGAGCAGTACTTC.

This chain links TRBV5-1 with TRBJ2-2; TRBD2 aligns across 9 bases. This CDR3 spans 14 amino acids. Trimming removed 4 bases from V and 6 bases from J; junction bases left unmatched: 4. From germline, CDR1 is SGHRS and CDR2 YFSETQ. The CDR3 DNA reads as TGCGCCAGCAGCAATAGCGGGAGTGCCGGGGAGCTGTTTTTT. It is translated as CASSNSGSAGELFF. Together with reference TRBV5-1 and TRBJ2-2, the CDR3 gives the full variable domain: KAGVTQTPRYLIKTRGQQVTLSCSPISGHRSVSWYQQTPGQGLQFLFEYFSETQRNKGNFPGRFSGRQFSNSRSEMNVSTLELGDSALYLCASSNSGSAGELFFGEGSRLTVL.

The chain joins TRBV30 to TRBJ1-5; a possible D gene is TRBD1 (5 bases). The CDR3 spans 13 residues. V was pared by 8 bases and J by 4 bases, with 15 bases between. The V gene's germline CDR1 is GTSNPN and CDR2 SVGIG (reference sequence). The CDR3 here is CAARGGSNQPQHF. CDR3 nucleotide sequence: TGTGCCGCTCGGGGGGGATCAAATCAGCCCCAGCATTTT.

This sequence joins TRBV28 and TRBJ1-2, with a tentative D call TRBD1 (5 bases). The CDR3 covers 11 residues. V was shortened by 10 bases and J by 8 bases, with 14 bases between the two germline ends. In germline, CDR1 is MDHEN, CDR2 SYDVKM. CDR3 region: CATSGTGGYTF. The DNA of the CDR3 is TGTGCCACGTCGGGGACGGGCGGCTACACCTTC.

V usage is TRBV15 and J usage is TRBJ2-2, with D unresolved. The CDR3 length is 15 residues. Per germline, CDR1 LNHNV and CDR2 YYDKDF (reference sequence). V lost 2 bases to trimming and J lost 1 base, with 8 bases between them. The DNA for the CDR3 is TGTGCCACCAGCAGAAGTATGGGGAACACCGGGGAGCTGTTTTTT. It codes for CATSRSMGNTGELFF.

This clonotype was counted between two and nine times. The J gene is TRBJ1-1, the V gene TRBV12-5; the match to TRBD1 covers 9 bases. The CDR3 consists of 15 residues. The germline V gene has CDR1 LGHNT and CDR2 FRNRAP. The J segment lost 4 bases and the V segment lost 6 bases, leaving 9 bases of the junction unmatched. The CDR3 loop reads CASGPGQGFSTEAFF. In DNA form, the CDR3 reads TGTGCTAGTGGGCCGGGACAGGGTTTCAGCACTGAAGCTTTCTTT. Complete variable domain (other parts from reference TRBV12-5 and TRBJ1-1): DARVTQTPRHKVTEMGQEVTMRCQPILGHNTVFWYRQTMMQGLELLAYFRNRAPLDDSGMPKDRFSAEMPDATLATLKIQPSEPRDSAVYFCASGPGQGFSTEAFFGQGTRLTVV.

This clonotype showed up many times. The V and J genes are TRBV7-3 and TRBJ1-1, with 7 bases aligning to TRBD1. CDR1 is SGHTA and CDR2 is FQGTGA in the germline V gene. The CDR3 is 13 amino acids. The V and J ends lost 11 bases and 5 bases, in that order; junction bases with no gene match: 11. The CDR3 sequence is CAFDKGAYTEAFF. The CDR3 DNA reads TGTGCCTTCGACAAGGGGGCCTATACTGAAGCTTTCTTT.

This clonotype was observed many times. The CDR3 protein is CASSQGYGNTIYF. The DNA of the CDR3 is TGTGCCAGCAGCCAAGGATATGGAAACACCATATATTTT. The chain couples TRBV14 to TRBJ1-3, with D unclear. V lost 1 base to trimming and J lost 3 bases, with 4 bases between them. The CDR3 consists of 13 residues. Germline V CDR1 and CDR2: SGHDN, FVKESK.

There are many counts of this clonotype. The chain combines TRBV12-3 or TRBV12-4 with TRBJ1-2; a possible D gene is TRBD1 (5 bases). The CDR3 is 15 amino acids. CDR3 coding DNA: TGTGGGAGCAGTTCTGACCAGGGCGCGGGGGTGGCTATCACCTTC. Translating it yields CGSSSDQGAGVAITF.

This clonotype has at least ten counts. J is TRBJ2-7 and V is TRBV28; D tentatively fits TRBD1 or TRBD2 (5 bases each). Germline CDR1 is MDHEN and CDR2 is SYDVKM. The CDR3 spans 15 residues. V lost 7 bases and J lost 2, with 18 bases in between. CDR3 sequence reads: CASILRQGPPYEQYF. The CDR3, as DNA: TGTGCCAGCATTCTCCGGCAGGGACCACCCTACGAGCAGTACTTC.

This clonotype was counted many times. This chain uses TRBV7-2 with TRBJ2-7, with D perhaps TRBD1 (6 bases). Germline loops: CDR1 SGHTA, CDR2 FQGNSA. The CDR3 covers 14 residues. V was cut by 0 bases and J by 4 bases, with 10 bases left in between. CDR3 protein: CASSLAQGQYEQYF. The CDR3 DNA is TGTGCCAGCAGCTTAGCCCAGGGGCAGTACGAGCAGTACTTC.

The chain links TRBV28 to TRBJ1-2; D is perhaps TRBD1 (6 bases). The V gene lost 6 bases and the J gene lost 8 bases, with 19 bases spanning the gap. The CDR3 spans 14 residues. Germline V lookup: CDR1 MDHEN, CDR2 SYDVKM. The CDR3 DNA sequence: TGTGCCAGCAGCCTACCGGGGGGGGCGCCGGGCTACACCTTC. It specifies CASSLPGGAPGYTF.

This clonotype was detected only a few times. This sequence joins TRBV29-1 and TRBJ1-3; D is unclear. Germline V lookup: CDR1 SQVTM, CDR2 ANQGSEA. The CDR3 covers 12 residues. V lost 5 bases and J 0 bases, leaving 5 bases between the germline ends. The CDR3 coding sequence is TGCAGCGTTTTGCGCTCTGGAAACACCATATATTTT. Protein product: CSVLRSGNTIYF.

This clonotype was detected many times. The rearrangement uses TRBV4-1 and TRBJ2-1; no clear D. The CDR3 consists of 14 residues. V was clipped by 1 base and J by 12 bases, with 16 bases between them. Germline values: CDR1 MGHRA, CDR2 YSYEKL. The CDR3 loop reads CASSQGRSLGGQFF. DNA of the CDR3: TGCGCCAGCAGCCAAGGAAGGAGCCTGGGCGGGCAGTTCTTC.

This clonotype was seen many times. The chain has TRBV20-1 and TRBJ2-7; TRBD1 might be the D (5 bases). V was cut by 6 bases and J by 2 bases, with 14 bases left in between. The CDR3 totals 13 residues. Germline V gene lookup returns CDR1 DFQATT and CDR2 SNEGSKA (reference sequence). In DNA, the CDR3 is TGCAGTGCCAGACAGCTTCAAACCTACGAGCAGTACTTC. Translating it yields CSARQLQTYEQYF.

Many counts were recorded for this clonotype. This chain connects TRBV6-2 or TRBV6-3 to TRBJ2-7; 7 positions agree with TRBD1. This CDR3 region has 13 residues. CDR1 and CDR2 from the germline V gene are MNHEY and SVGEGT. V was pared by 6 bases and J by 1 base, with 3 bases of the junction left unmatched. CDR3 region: CASRGQPSYEQYF. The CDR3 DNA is TGTGCCAGCAGGGGACAGCCTTCCTACGAGCAGTACTTC.

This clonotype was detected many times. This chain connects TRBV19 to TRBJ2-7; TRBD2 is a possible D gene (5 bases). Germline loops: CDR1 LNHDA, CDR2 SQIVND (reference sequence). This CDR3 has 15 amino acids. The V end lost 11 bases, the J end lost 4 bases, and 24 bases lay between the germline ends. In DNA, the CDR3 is TGTGCCCCCGAGGACCCGGGATCTAGGGTGTACGAGCAGTACTTC. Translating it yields CAPEDPGSRVYEQYF.